The clone carrying this TCR beta chain was detected a few times. Its cognate antigen is unknown. This sample is part of a study of response to subunit inactivated influenza vaccine. General study findings and limits: Researchers suggested that each seasonal influenza vaccination recruits few new T cells.

TCRdb passed the RT-PCR reads through MiXCR, listing each CDR3 protein once. The profile shows under 550,000 distinct CDR3 sequences, 6.5% to 8% of them singletons. The CDR3 covers 14 residues. The J segment lost 7 bases and the V segment lost 1 base, leaving 9 bases of the junction unmatched. CDR1 is SQVTM, CDR2 ANQGSEA, per germline. This TCR came from a man aged 45-69 years who received an inactivated influenza vaccine. V gene TRBV29-1 combines with J gene TRBJ2-5; 7 nucleotides match TRBD1. The material was PBMCs from blood, obtained less than 25 months after vaccination. This chain's CDR3 is CSVEGWTGGRTQYF. The CDR3 DNA reads as TGCAGCGTTGAAGGGTGGACAGGTGGTCGGACCCAGTACTTC.